Presented here are 8 T cell receptor beta chains from one specimen sequenced in a study of CD8 T cells in ankylosing spondylitis. Study-level points and caveats: Apparently characteristic of ankylosing spondylitis blood was a TCR beta motif (fewer than ten highly homologous variants).

These TCRs' antigens remain unknown. One entry per CDR3 protein results from TCRdb running MiXCR on the 5' RACE reads. The sample yields about 700,000 distinct CDR3 sequences, around 20% seen once. Sequenced material: blood, either unsorted or a sorted T cell fraction (not recorded which). The receptors originated from a male donor with ankylosing spondylitis.

CDR3 nucleotide sequence: TGCAGTGCGTTTAGACAGGGGGCGGTGAGCTATGGCTACACCTTC. Protein product: CSAFRQGAVSYGYTF. V gene TRBV20-1 combines with J gene TRBJ1-2; 10 bases map to TRBD1. The junction had 11 bases not matched to a gene; V was cut back by 6 bases and J by 4 bases. Germline V CDR1 and CDR2: DFQATT, SNEGSKA (reference sequence). The CDR3 totals 15 residues.

In its sample, this clonotype was seen a few times. The chain links TRBV7-2 to TRBJ2-7; weak D call: TRBD2 (5 bases). Trimming took 3 bases from V and 6 from J, leaving 18 bases between them. Germline CDR1 SGHTA, CDR2 FQGNSA. This CDR3 has 15 amino acids. The CDR3 loop is CASSLVGLSNVEQYF. CDR3 in DNA: TGTGCCAGCAGCTTGGTAGGACTTTCCAATGTCGAGCAGTACTTC.

The chain uses TRBV7-2 and TRBJ1-2, with 7 bases lining up with TRBD1. The CDR3 spans 15 residues. The V gene's germline CDR1 is SGHTA and CDR2 FQGNSA. Trimming at V came to 5 bases and at J to 6 bases, leaving 12 bases not matched to a gene. DNA for the CDR3: TGTGCCAGCAGCCCATTGACAGGGAATGTTCATGGCTACACCTTC. It specifies CASSPLTGNVHGYTF.

The chain recombines TRBV15 with TRBJ1-6, with 7 bases fitting TRBD1. Germline V gene data show CDR1 as LNHNV and CDR2 as YYDKDF (reference sequence). This CDR3 has 16 amino acids. Germline trimming cut 3 bases from V and 6 bases from J; bases unmatched to any gene: 8. This chain's CDR3 is CATSSGPTGPNSPLHF. CDR3 nucleotides: TGTGCCACCAGCAGTGGACCGACAGGGCCTAATTCACCCCTCCACTTT.

CDR3 sequence reads: CASSQEGPPRTYEQYF. The CDR3 nucleotides are TGCGCCAGCAGCCAAGAAGGACCTCCGCGTACCTACGAGCAGTACTTC. The chain has TRBV4-1 and TRBJ2-7; D is undetermined. CDR1 and CDR2 from the germline V gene are MGHRA and YSYEKL. This CDR3 comprises 16 residues. Trimming stripped 0 bases from V and 2 bases from J, with 14 bases between.

The V gene is TRBV2, the J gene TRBJ2-7; TRBD1 matches at 8 bases. Germline V gene sequence: CDR1 SNHLY, CDR2 FYNNEI. J was trimmed by 1 base and V by 5 bases; bases with no gene match: 10. The CDR3 consists of 16 residues. The CDR3 here is CASSPRTGSGSYEQYF. CDR3 DNA sequence: TGTGCCAGCAGTCCCCGGACAGGGAGTGGATCCTACGAGCAGTACTTC.

At least ten counts were recorded for this clonotype. The rearrangement joins TRBV6-2 or TRBV6-3 to TRBJ2-5; maybe TRBD2 (6 bases). This CDR3 spans 13 amino acids. V lost 2 bases, J lost 2 bases, and 6 bases lay in between. Per germline, CDR1 MNHEY and CDR2 SVGEGT. CDR3 nucleotide sequence: TGTGCCAGCAGTTACCGGGAGCAAGAGACCCAGTACTTC. Translated, it gives CASSYREQETQYF.

The rearrangement joins TRBV6-5 to TRBJ2-2; D ambiguous. CDR1 and CDR2 (germline): MNHEY, SVGAGI. V shed 5 bases and J shed 3 bases, with 16 bases lying between them. The CDR3 has 16 residues. The CDR3 here is CASSQLVPTDTGELFF. The CDR3 bases are TGTGCCAGCAGTCAACTCGTCCCAACGGACACCGGGGAGCTGTTTTTT.